The clone carrying this TCR beta chain was seen repeatedly, ten times or more. The data belong to a study of T cells in Graves' hyperthyroidism and ophthalmopathy. Trimming removed 3 bases from V and 5 bases from J, with 6 bases in between. Germline-derived CDR1 and CDR2 are LGHDT and YNNKEL (reference sequence). This CDR3 contains 12 residues. RNA transcripts yielded amplified TCR beta CDR3 regions. The HTBI primer set was used in a first-round RT-PCR of the TCR CDR3. TCRdb re-called the multiplex PCR reads through MiXCR, storing one row per CDR3 protein. In the table there are a few hundred thousand distinct CDR3 sequences, about 14% of which are singletons.

This sequence was found in a young woman with Graves' ophthalmopathy. The genes are TRBV3-1 and TRBJ2-3; no clear D. The sequenced sample consisted of blood. The CDR3 DNA sequence: TGTGCCAGCAGCCAGACCGAAGATACGCAGTATTTT. Protein sequence: CASSQTEDTQYF.